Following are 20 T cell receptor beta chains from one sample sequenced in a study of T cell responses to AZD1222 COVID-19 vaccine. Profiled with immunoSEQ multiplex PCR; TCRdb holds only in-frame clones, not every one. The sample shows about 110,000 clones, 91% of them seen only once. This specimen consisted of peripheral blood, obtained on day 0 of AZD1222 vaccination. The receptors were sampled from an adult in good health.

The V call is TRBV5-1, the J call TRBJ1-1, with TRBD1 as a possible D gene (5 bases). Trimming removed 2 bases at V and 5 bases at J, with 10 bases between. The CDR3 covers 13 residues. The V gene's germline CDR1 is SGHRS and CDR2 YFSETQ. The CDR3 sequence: CASSFTGETEAFF. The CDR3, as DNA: TGCGCCAGCAGCTTTACGGGGGAAACTGAAGCTTTCTTT.

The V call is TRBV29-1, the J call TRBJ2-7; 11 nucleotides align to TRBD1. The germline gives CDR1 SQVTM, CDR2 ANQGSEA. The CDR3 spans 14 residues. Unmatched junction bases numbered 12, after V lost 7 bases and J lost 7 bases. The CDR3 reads CSAYRDRGIREQYF. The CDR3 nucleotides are TGCAGCGCTTACCGGGACAGGGGGATACGGGAGCAGTACTTC.

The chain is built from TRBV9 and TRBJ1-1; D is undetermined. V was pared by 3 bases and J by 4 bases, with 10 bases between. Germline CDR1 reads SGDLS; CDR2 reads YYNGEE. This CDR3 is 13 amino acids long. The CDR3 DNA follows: TGTGCCAGCAGCGGTCATGCCTTCACTGAAGCTTTCTTT. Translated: CASSGHAFTEAFF.

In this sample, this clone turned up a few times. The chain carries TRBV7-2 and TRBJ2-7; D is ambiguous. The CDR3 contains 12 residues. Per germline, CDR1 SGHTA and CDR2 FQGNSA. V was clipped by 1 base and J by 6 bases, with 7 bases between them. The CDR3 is CASSLVRAEQYF. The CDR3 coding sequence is TGTGCCAGCAGCTTAGTCAGAGCCGAGCAGTACTTC.

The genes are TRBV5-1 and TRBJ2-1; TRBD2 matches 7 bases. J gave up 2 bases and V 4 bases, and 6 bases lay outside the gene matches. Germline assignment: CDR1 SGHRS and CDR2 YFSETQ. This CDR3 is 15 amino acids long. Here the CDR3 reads CASSRTSKPYNEQFF. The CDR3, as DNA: TGCGCCAGCAGCCGGACTAGTAAACCCTACAATGAGCAGTTCTTC. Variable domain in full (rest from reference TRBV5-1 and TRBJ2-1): KAGVTQTPRYLIKTRGQQVTLSCSPISGHRSVSWYQQTPGQGLQFLFEYFSETQRNKGNFPGRFSGRQFSNSRSEMNVSTLELGDSALYLCASSRTSKPYNEQFFGPGTRLTVL.

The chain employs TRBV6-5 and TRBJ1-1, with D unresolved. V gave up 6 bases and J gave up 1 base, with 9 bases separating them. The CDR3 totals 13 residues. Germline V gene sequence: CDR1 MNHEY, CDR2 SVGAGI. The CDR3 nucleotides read TGTGCCAGCAGGTCCTATCAGAACACTGAAGCTTTCTTT. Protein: CASRSYQNTEAFF.

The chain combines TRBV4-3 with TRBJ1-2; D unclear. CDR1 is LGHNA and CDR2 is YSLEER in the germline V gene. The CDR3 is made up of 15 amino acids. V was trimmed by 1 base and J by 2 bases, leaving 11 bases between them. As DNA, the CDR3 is TGCGCCAGCAGCCAAGCTGCCGGGCTAAACTATGGCTACACCTTC. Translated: CASSQAAGLNYGYTF.

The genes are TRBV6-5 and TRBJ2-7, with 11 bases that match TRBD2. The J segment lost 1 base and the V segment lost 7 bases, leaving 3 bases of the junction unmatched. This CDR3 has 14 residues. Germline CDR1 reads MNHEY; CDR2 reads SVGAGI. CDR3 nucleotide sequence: TGTGCCAGCAAAGGGACTAGCGGATCCTACGAGCAGTACTTC. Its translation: CASKGTSGSYEQYF.

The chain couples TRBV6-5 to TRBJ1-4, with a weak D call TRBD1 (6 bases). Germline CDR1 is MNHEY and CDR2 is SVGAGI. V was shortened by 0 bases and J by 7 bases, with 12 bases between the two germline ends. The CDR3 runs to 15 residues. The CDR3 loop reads CASSYSRGAIEKLFF. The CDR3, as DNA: TGTGCCAGCAGTTACTCACGGGGGGCGATTGAAAAACTGTTTTTT.

The CDR3 here is CSVGRGGPGNEQFF. CDR3 sequence (DNA): TGCAGCGTTGGGCGGGGGGGCCCCGGCAATGAGCAGTTCTTC. The gene calls are TRBV29-1 and TRBJ2-1; 9 nucleotides match TRBD2. This CDR3 contains 14 residues. Losses at the gene ends were 4 bases for V and 6 bases for J; bases not matched to a gene: 7. CDR1 and CDR2 (germline): SQVTM, ANQGSEA.

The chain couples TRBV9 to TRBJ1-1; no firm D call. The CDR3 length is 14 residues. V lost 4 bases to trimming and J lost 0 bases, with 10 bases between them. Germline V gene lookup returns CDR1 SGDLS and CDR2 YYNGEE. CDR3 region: CASSSGRMNTEAFF. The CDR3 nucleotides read TGTGCCAGCAGCTCGGGCAGGATGAACACTGAAGCTTTCTTT.

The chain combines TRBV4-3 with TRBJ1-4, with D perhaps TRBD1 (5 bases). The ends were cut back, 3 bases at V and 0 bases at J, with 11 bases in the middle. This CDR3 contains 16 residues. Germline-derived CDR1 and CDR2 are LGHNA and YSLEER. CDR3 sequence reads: CASSHDWGSTNEKLFF. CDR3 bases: TGCGCCAGCAGCCATGACTGGGGGTCAACTAATGAAAAACTGTTTTTT.

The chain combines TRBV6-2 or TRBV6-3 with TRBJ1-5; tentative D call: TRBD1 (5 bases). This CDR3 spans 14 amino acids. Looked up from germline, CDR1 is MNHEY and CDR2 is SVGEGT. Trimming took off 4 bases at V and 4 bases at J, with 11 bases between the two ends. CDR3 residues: CASSSFAGNQPQHF. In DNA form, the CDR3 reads TGTGCCAGCAGTTCATTCGCAGGGAATCAGCCCCAGCATTTT.

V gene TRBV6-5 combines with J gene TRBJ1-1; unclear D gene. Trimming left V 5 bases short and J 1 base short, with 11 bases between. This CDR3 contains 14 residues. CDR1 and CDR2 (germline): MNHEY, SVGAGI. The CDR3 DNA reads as TGTGCCAGCAGTACCATACCCGGGAACACTGAAGCTTTCTTT. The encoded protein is CASSTIPGNTEAFF.

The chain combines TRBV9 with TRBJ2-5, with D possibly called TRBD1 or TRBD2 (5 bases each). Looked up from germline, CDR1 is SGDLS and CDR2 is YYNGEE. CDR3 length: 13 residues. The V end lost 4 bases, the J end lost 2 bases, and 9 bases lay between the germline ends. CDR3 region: CASSPGPQETQYF. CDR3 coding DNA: TGTGCCAGCAGCCCGGGACCACAAGAGACCCAGTACTTC.

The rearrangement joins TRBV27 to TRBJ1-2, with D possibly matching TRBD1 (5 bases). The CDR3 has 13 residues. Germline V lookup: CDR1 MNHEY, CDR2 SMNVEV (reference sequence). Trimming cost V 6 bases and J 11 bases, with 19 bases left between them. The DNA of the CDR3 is TGTGCCAGCAGAGAGACGTGGGGCCAAGGGTACACCTTC. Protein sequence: CASRETWGQGYTF.

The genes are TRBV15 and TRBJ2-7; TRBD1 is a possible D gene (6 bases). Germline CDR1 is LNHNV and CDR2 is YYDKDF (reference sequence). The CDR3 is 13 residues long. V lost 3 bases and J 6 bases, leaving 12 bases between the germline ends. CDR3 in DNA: TGTGCCACCAGCAGGGGACAAAGGGGCGAGCAGTACTTC. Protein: CATSRGQRGEQYF.

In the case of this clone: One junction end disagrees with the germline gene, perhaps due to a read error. This CDR3 reads CASSEGENEKLFF. The CDR3 region has the DNA TGTGCCAGCAGCGAAGGGGAAAATGAAAAACTGTTTTTT. The rearrangement joins TRBV2 to TRBJ1-4; D might be TRBD1 (5 bases). CDR1 and CDR2 (germline): SNHLY, FYNNEI. The CDR3 length is 13 residues.

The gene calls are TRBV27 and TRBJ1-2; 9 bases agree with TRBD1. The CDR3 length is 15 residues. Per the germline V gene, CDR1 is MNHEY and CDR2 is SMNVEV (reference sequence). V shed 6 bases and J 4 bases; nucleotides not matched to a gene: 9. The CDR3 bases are TGTGCCAGCAGAGAACAGACAGGGGGGGTCTATGGCTACACCTTC. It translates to CASREQTGGVYGYTF.

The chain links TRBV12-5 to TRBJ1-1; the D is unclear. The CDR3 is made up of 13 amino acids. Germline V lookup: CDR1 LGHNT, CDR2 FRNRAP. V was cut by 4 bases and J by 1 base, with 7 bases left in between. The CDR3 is CASGYRENTEAFF. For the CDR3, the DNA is TGTGCTAGTGGTTACAGAGAGAACACTGAAGCTTTCTTT.